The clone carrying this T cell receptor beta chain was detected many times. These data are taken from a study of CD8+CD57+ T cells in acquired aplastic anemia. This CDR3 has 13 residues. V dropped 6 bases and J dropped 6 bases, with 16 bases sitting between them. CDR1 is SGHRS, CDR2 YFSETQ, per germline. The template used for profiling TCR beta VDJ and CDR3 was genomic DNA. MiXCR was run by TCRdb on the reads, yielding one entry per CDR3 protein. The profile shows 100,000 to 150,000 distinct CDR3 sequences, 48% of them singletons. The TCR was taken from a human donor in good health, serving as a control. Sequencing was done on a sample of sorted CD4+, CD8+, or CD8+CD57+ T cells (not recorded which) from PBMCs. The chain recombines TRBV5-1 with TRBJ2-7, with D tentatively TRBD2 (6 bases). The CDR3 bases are TGCGCCAGCATGCGGGACGCGGGGCTCGAGCAGTACTTC. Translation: CASMRDAGLEQYF.